This TCR beta chain was obtained from a study of shared clonotypes between healthy human individuals. Looked up from germline, CDR1 is LNHDA and CDR2 is SQIVND (reference sequence). The CDR3 has 17 residues. The V gene end was trimmed by 4 bases and the J gene end by 0 bases; junction bases not matched to a gene: 7. Under the authors' procedure: Junction-only immunoSEQ sequences carried no quality scores, so filtering differed. Clones were sequenced by immunoSEQ multiplex PCR, and TCRdb holds only the in-frame ones, with some missing. That table gives V, J and clone size, and the DNA gave D and trimming. Of about 2 million clones listed, 85% to 95% are singletons.

Sample: naive CD4+ T cells sorted from blood. The subset here: CD45RA+ positively selected. The chain couples TRBV19 to TRBJ1-5; the match to TRBD1 covers 9 bases. This TCR came from a man aged 18 to 35 in good health. This CDR3 reads CASSRTTGGFSNQPQHF. Written as DNA, the CDR3 is TGTGCCAGTAGTAGAACCACAGGGGGCTTTAGCAATCAGCCCCAGCATTTT.